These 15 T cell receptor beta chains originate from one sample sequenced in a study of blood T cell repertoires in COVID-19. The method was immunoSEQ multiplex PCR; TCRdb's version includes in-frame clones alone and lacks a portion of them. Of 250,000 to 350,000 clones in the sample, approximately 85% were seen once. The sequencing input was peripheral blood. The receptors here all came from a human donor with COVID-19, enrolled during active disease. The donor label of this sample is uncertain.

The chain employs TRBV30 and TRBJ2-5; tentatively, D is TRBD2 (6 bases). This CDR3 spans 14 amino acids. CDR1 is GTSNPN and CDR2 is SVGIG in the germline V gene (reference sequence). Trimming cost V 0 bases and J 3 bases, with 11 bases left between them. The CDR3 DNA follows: TGTGCCTGGAGTGTCGGACTATGGGAAGAGACCCAGTACTTC. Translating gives CAWSVGLWEETQYF.

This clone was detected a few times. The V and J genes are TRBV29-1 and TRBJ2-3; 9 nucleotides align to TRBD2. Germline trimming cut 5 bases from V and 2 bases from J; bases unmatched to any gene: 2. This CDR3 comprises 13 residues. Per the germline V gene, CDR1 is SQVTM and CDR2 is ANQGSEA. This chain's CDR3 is CSVSSGVTDTQYF. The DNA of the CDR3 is TGCAGCGTTTCTAGCGGGGTCACAGATACGCAGTATTTT.

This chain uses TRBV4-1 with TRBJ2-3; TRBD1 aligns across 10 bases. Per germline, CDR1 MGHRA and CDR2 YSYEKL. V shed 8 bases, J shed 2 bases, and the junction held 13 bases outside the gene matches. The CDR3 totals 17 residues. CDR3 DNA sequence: TGCGCCAGCCGCAAGGCCCAGGGACAGGGGAACACAGATACGCAGTATTTT. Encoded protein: CASRKAQGQGNTDTQYF.

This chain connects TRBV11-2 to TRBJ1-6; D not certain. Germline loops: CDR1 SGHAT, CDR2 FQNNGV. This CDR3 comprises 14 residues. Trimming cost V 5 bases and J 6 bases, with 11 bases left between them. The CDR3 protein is CASSPVLANSPLHF. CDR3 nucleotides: TGTGCCAGCAGCCCAGTCTTGGCTAATTCACCCCTCCACTTT.

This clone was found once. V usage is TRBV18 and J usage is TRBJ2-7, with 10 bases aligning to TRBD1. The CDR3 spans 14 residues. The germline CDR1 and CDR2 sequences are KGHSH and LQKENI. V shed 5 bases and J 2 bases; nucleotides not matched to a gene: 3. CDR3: CASSEGQGPYEQYF. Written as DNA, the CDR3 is TGTGCCAGCTCAGAGGGACAGGGGCCCTACGAGCAGTACTTC.

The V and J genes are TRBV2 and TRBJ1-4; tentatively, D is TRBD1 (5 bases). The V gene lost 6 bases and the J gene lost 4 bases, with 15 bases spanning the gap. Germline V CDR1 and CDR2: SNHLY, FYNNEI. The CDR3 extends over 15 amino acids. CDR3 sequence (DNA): TGTGCCAGCAGCAGACTGCAGGGTCGTAATGAAAAACTGTTTTTT. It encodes CASSRLQGRNEKLFF.

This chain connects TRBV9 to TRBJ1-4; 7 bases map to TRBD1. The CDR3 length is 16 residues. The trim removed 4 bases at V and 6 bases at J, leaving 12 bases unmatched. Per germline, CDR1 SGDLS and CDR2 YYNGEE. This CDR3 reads CASSTDRRGSHEKLFF. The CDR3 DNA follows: TGTGCCAGCAGCACGGACAGGCGCGGATCTCATGAAAAACTGTTTTTT.

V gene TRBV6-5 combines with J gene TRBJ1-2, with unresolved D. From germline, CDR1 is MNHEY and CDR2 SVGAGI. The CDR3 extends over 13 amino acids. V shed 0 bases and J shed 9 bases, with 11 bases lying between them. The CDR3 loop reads CASSYSGSLSYTF. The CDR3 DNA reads TGTGCCAGCAGTTACTCCGGGAGTCTCAGCTACACCTTC.

This chain's CDR3 is CASSEVGGRGTGELFF. In nucleotides, the CDR3 is TGTGCCAGCAGTGAAGTAGGCGGGAGGGGCACCGGGGAGCTGTTTTTT. V and J are TRBV6-1 and TRBJ2-2, with 9 bases identical to TRBD2. This CDR3 is built from 16 residues. Losses at the gene ends were 1 base for V and 4 bases for J; bases not matched to a gene: 4. Per germline, CDR1 MNHNS and CDR2 SASEGT.

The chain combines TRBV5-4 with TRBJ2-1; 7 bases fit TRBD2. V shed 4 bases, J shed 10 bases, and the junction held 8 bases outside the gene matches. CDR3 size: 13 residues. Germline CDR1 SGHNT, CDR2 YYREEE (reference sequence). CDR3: CASSRMVTSEQFF. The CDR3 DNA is TGTGCCAGCAGCCGGATGGTGACTAGCGAGCAGTTCTTC.

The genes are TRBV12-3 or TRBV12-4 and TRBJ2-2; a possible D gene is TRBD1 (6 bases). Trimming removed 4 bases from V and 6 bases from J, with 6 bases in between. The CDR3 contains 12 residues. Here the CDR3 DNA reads TGTGCCAGCAGTTGGACAGCCGGGGAGCTGTTTTTT. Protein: CASSWTAGELFF.

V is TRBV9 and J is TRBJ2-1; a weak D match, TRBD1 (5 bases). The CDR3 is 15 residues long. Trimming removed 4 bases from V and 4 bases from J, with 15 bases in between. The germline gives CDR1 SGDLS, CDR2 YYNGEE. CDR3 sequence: CASSIGWGTYNEQFF. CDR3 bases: TGTGCCAGCAGCATCGGTTGGGGCACGTACAATGAGCAGTTCTTC.

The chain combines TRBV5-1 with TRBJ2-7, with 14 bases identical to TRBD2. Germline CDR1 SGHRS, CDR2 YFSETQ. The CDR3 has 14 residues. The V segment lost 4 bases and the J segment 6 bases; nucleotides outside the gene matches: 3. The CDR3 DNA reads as TGCGCCAGCAGCATCGGACTAGCGGGAGGCGAGCAGTACTTC. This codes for CASSIGLAGGEQYF.

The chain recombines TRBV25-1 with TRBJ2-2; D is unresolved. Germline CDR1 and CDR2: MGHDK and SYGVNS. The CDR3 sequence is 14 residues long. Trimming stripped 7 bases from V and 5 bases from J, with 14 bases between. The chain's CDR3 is CASNPSTETGELFF. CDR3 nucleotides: TGTGCCAGCAACCCCTCAACGGAGACCGGGGAGCTGTTTTTT.

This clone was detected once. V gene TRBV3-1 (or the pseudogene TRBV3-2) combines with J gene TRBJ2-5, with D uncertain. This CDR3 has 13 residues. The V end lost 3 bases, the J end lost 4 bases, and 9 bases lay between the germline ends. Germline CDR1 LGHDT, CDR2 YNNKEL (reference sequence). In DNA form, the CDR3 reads TGTGCCAGCAGCCAGTCCAGGATAGAGACCCAGTACTTC. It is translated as CASSQSRIETQYF.